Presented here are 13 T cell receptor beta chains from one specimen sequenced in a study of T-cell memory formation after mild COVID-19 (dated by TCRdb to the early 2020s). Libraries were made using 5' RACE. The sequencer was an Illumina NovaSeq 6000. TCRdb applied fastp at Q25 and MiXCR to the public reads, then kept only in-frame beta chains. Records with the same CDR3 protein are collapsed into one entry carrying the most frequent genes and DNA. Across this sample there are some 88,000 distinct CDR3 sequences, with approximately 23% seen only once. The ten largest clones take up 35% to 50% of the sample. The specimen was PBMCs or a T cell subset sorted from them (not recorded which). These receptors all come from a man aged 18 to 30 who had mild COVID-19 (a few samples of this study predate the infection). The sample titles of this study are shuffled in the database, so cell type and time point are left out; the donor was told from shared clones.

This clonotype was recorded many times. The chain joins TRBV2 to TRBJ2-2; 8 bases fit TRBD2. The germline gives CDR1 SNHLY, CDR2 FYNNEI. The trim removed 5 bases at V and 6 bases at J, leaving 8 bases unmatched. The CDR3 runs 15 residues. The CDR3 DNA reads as TGTGCCAGCAGTATTAGCGGGGACTCTCCCGGGGAGCTGTTTTTT. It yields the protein CASSISGDSPGELFF.

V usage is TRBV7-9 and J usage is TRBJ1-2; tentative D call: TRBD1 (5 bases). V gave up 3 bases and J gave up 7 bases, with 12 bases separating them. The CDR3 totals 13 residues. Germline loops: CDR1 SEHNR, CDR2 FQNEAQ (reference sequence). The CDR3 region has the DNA TGTGCCAGCAGCTTCGGGCAGGGCCCTGGCTACACCTTC. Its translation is CASSFGQGPGYTF.

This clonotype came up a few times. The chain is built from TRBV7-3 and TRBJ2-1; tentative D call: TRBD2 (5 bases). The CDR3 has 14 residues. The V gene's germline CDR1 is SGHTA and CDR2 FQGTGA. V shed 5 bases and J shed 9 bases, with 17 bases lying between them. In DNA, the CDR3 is TGTGCCAGCAGCGAATTACTAGTTAATGGTGAGCAGTTCTTC. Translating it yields CASSELLVNGEQFF.

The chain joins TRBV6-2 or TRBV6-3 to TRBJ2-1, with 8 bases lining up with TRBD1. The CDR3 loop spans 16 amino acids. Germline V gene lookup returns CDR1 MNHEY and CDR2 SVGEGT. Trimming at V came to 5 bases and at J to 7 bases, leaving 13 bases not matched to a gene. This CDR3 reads CASSNLTGADWNEQFF. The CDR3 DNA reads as TGTGCCAGCAGTAACCTGACAGGGGCGGATTGGAATGAGCAGTTCTTC.

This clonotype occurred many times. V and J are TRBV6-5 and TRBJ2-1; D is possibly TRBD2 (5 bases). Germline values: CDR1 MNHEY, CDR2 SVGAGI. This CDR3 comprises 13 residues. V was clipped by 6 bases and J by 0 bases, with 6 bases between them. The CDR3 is CASSTSSYNEQFF. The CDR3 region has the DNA TGTGCCAGCAGCACTAGCTCCTACAATGAGCAGTTCTTC.

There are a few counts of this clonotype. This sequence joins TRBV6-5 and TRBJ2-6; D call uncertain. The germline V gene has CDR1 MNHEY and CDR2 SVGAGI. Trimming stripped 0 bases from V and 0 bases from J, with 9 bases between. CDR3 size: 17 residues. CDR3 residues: CASSYSWRYSGANVLTF. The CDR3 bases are TGTGCCAGCAGTTACTCTTGGCGGTACTCTGGGGCCAACGTCCTGACTTTC.

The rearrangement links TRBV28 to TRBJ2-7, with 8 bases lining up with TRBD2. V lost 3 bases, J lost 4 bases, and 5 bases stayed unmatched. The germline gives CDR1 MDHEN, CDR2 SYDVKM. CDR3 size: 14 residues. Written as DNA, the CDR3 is TGTGCCAGCAGTTTTGGGCCTAGCGGGTACGAGCAGTACGTC. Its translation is CASSFGPSGYEQYV.

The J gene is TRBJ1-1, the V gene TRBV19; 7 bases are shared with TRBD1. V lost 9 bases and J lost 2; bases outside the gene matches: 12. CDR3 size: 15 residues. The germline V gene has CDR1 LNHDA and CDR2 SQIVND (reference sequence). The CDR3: CASARLGQLNTEAFF. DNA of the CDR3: TGTGCCAGCGCACGACTGGGACAGCTAAACACTGAAGCTTTCTTT.

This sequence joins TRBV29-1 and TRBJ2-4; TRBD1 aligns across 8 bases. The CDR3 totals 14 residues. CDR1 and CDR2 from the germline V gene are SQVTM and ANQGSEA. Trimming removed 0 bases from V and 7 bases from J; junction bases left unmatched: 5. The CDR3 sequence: CSVEEGTGRNIQYF. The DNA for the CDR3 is TGCAGCGTTGAAGAGGGGACAGGCCGTAACATTCAGTACTTC. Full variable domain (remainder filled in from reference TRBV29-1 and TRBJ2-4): SAVISQKPSRDICQRGTSLTIQCQVDSQVTMMFWYRQQPGQSLTLIATANQGSEATYESGFVIDKFPISRPNLTFSTLTVSNMSPEDSSIYLCSVEEGTGRNIQYFGAGTRLSVL.

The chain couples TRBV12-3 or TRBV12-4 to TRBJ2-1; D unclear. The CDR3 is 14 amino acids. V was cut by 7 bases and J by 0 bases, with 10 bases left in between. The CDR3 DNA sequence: TGTGCCAGCAACCACGAAAACTCCTACAATGAGCAGTTCTTC. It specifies CASNHENSYNEQFF.

The CDR3 sequence: CSARDSLDTGELFF. In DNA, the CDR3 is TGCAGTGCTAGAGATAGCCTTGACACCGGGGAGCTGTTTTTT. The J gene is TRBJ2-2, the V gene TRBV20-1; D gene uncertain. This CDR3 is 14 amino acids long. CDR1 and CDR2 (germline): DFQATT, SNEGSKA (reference sequence). V dropped 0 bases and J dropped 3 bases, with 8 bases sitting between them.

CDR3 bases: TGTGCCAGCAGCCAGACGGGGAGCGGGTGGAGCACCGGGGAGCTGTTTTTT. This translates into CASSQTGSGWSTGELFF. This chain connects TRBV3-1 to TRBJ2-2; D is possibly TRBD2 (6 bases). Trimming took off 3 bases at V and 4 bases at J, with 18 bases between the two ends. The germline gives CDR1 LGHDT, CDR2 YNNKEL (reference sequence). This CDR3 is 17 amino acids long.

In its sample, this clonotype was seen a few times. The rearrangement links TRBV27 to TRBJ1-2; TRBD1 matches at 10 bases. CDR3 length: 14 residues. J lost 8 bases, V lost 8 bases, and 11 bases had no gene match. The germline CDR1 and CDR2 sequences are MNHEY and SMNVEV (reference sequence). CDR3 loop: CASSPGTGVLGYTF. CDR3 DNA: TGTGCCAGCTCACCCGGGACAGGGGTGTTGGGCTACACCTTC.